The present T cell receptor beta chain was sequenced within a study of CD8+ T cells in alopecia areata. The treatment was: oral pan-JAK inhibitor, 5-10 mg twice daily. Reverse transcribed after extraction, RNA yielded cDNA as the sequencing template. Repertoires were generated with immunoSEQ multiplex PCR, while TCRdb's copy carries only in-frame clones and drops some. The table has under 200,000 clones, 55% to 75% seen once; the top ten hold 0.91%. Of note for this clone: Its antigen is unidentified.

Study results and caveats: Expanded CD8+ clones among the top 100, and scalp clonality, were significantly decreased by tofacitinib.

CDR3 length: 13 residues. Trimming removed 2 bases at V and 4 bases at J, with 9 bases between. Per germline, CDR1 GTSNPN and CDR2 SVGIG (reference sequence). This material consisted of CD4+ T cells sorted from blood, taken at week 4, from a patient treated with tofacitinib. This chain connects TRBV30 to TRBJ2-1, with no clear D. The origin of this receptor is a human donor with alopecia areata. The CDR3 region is CAWSRPIYNEQFF. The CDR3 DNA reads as TGTGCCTGGAGTCGACCGATTTACAATGAGCAGTTCTTC.